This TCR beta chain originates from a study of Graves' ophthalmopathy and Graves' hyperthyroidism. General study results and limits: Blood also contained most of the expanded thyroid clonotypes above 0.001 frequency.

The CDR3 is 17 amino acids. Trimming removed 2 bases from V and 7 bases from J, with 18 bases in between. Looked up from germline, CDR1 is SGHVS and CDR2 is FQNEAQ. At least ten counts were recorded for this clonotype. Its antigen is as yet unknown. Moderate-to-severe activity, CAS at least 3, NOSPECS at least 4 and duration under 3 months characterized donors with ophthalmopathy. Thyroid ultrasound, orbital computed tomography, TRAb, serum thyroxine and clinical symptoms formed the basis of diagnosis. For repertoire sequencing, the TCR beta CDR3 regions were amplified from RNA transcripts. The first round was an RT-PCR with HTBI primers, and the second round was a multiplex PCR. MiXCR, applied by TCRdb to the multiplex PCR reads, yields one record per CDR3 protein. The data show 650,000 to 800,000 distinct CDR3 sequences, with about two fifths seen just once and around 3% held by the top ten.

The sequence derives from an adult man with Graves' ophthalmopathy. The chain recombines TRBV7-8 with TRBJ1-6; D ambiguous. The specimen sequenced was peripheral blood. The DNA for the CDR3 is TGTGCCAGCAGCTTAACGGGCGCTAGCTTTCAGAATTCACCCCTCCACTTT. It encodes CASSLTGASFQNSPLHF.